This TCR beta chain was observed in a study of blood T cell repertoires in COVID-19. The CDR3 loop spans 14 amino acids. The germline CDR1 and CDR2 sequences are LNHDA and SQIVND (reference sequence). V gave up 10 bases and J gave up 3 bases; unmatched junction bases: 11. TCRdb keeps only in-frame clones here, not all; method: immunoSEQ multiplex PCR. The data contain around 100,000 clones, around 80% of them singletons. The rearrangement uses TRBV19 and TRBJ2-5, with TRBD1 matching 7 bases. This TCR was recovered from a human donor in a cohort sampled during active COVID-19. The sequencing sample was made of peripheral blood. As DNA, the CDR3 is TGTGCCATCTCGAGGCGAGGGGGCGAAGAGACCCAGTACTTC. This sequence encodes CAISRRGGEETQYF. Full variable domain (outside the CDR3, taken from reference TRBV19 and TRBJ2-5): DGGITQSPKYLFRKEGQNVTLSCEQNLNHDAMYWYRQDPGQGLRLIYYSQIVNDFQKGDIAEGYSVSREKKESFPLTVTSAQKNPTAFYLCAISRRGGEETQYFGPGTRLLVL.